This T cell receptor beta chain was retrieved from a study of beta chain features in type 1 diabetes. Study observations and caveats: Shortening of TCRB CDR3s, moderate but significant, appeared in all four CD4+ subsets of Type 1 diabetes patients.

The table lists this clone with a few counts. Its target is unknown. The whole isolated RNA underwent reverse transcription, so sequencing captured expressed TCRB transcripts. Clones were sequenced by immunoSEQ multiplex PCR, and TCRdb holds only the in-frame ones, with some missing. The sample shows 640,000 or so clones, around an eighth of them seen only once. The CDR3 is 13 amino acids. Germline CDR1 is SEHNR and CDR2 is FQNEAQ (reference sequence). With 5 bases removed from V and 2 bases from J, the gap between germline ends came to 10 bases. The sample was naive CD4+ T cells from blood. The sequence came from a man younger than 35 with type 1 diabetes. The chain carries TRBV7-9 and TRBJ2-7, with no clear D. The DNA for the CDR3 is TGTGCCAGCAGCCGAGGACCCCCCTACGAGCAGTACTTC. Its protein is CASSRGPPYEQYF.